The TCR beta chain described here comes from a study of Tregs in tolerant kidney transplant recipients. Findings of the study overall: Biological reproducibility was not directly addressed, but technical replication error appeared minimal. Tregs expanded with activated donor B cells seemed most donor-specific.

Regarding this clone: Its antigen remains unidentified.

Generated by immunoSEQ multiplex PCR, the TCRdb table keeps only in-frame clones and is missing some. The sample has some 110,000 clones, around nine tenths seen once; the top ten hold approximately 0.59%. CD4+CD25+CD127- Tregs, CD4+CD25- non-Tregs, CD4 and CD8 cells were sorted. The CDR3 has 17 amino acids. Trimming pared 3 bases from V and 1 base from J, leaving 19 bases between. Germline CDR1 reads MGHDK; CDR2 reads SYGVNS. The rearrangement joins TRBV25-1 to TRBJ2-7; possibly TRBD2 for D (6 bases). This sequence originates from a human donor in good health. Sequences were obtained from CD4+ T cells from blood. CDR3 coding DNA: TGTGCCAGCAGTGACTTCCATAGCGGTCGTCGTTCCTACGAGCAGTACTTC. Translated: CASSDFHSGRRSYEQYF.